This T cell receptor beta chain was sequenced in a study of CD4 T cells in relation to SARS-CoV-2 and coronaviruses. Across the whole study: ViraFEST: approximately 10-day antigen culture of PBMCs, then TCR beta CDR3 sequencing. Of the patients, fewer than ten were male, a few female, two Hispanic.

Clones were read by immunoSEQ multiplex PCR, and TCRdb kept only the in-frame ones, dropping some. The repertoire holds some 30,000 clones, with more than 65% as singletons. Remarks on this clone: The antigen is undetermined.

Unmatched junction bases numbered 3, after V lost 5 bases and J lost 4 bases. The CDR3 is 14 residues long. Germline V gives CDR1 KGHSH, CDR2 LQKENI. The rearrangement uses TRBV18 and TRBJ2-7, with 12 bases that match TRBD2. The clonotype was recovered from an adult with COVID-19. The sample consisted of memory CD4+ T cells from PBMCs, cultured in vitro. The CDR3 protein is CASSDLAGGYEQYF. For the CDR3, the DNA is TGTGCCAGCTCAGATCTAGCGGGAGGGTACGAGCAGTACTTC.